The present TCR beta chain was sequenced within a study of blood T cells in healthy people across ages. Study at large: Per every two T cells, about one barcoded beta molecule was captured by template switching.

Of note for this clonotype: The antigen remains unidentified.

The individuals who served as donors were healthy Caucasians living in Russia, aged about 6 to 100. Every sample had a minimum of 6.5 million PBMCs isolated. Study outcomes and limitations: The long-lived group displayed more naive CD4+ cells, plus higher diversity, than the aged donors did.

The germline CDR1 and CDR2 sequences are SGHVS and FQNEAQ. The CDR3 loop spans 15 amino acids. V gave up 5 bases and J gave up 3 bases; unmatched junction bases: 6. Primers used in a second PCR of about 6 to 11 cycles were a sample-barcoded 5' primer and a J-beta primer mix. Using its own MiXCR run on the 5' RACE reads, TCRdb lists one record per CDR3 protein. This table has 850,000 or so distinct CDR3 sequences, around 26% appearing once. This rearrangement joins TRBV7-8 to TRBJ1-5; 8 bases are a match to TRBD1. This sequence originates from a woman of 80 years or more in good health. The specimen sequenced was blood. For the CDR3, the DNA is TGTGCCAGCAGCCCACGACAGGGGATCAATCAGCCCCAGCATTTT. Residues: CASSPRQGINQPQHF.